The rows below give T cell receptor beta chains drawn from one sample of a study of cytomegalovirus exposure and HLA in healthy donors. The data were produced by immunoSEQ multiplex PCR, yet TCRdb's version contains in-frame clones alone and is incomplete. Here the sample spans approximately 190,000 clones, roughly 80% being singletons. Sequencing input: PBMCs. The receptors stem from a woman in her twenties or thirties in good health and CMV-seropositive. The CDR3 runs from the conserved cysteine through the conserved F or W. A D gene is named only where the DNA matches it firmly. Part of the rows lack a size; the others show once, few, many or a class for expanded clones.

j_call,clone_size,v_call,d_call,cdr3_aa,cdr3_nt
TRBJ2-4,-,TRBV7-2,TRBD2,CASSLSLAGVGNIQYF,TGTGCCAGCAGCTTATCCCTAGCGGGAGTGGGAAACATTCAGTACTTC
TRBJ2-5,-,TRBV11-2,-,CASSLWWTETQYF,TGTGCCAGCAGCTTATGGTGGACTGAGACCCAGTACTTC
TRBJ2-7,-,TRBV5-1,TRBD1,CASSLGTGVYEQYF,TGCGCCAGCAGCTTGGGGACAGGGGTTTACGAGCAGTACTTC
TRBJ1-4,few,TRBV5-4,-,CASSLFGATNEKLFF,TGTGCCAGCAGCTTGTTTGGAGCAACTAATGAAAAACTGTTTTTT
TRBJ2-1,-,TRBV6-5,TRBD2,CASSRGTRYYEQFF,TGTGCCAGCAGTCGCGGGACTAGGTACTATGAGCAGTTCTTC
TRBJ1-1,-,TRBV27,-,CASSYDRMNTEAFF,TGTGCCAGCAGTTATGACAGAATGAACACTGAAGCTTTCTTT
TRBJ2-1,few,TRBV28,TRBD1,CASTAIGTGGDNEQFF,TGTGCCAGCACCGCTATAGGGACAGGGGGAGATAATGAGCAGTTCTTC
TRBJ1-6,once,TRBV11-2,-,CASSIDNSPLHF,TGTGCCAGCAGCATCGATAATTCACCCCTCCACTTT
TRBJ1-2,few,TRBV6-4,TRBD1,CASSDNRDSPLGYTF,TGTGCCAGCAGTGACAACCGGGACAGCCCTCTCGGCTACACCTTC
TRBJ1-1,-,TRBV2,-,CASRSGTRNTEAFF,TGTGCCAGCAGATCCGGGACAAGGAACACTGAAGCTTTCTTT
TRBJ2-7,-,TRBV5-4,-,CASSFPGLSSYEQYF,TGTGCCAGCAGCTTTCCGGGACTCAGCTCCTACGAGCAGTACTTC
TRBJ2-6,-,TRBV15,-,CATSSPVGVVSGANVLTF,TGTGCCACCAGCAGCCCCGTAGGGGTTGTTTCTGGGGCCAACGTCCTGACTTTC
TRBJ1-1,-,TRBV27,-,CASSPLNGGNTEAFF,TGTGCCAGCAGTCCCCTAAACGGGGGAAACACTGAAGCTTTCTTT
TRBJ1-1,-,TRBV30,TRBD1,CAWTDRVGAEAFF,TGTGCCTGGACCGACAGGGTTGGGGCTGAAGCTTTCTTT
TRBJ2-3,-,TRBV25-1,TRBD2,CASSELEASGRGDTQYF,TGTGCCAGCAGTGAATTGGAGGCTAGCGGGAGAGGAGATACGCAGTATTTT
TRBJ1-2,-,TRBV28,-,CASSPRDLAYGYTF,TGTGCCAGCAGTCCCCGGGACTTGGCGTATGGCTACACCTTC
TRBJ2-4,-,TRBV10-3,TRBD1,CAISEGLTGGLAKNIQYF,TGTGCCATCAGTGAGGGCCTGACAGGGGGCCTAGCCAAAAACATTCAGTACTTC
TRBJ1-2,-,TRBV5-4,-,CASSFGQDSYGYTF,TGTGCCAGCAGCTTCGGGCAAGACAGCTATGGCTACACCTTC
TRBJ2-7,-,TRBV7-2,-,CASSPTTGYYEQYF,TGTGCCAGCAGCCCTACGACAGGATACTACGAGCAGTACTTC
TRBJ2-2,-,TRBV7-3,TRBD1,CASSPGTGRTGELFF,TGTGCCAGCAGCCCCGGGACAGGGCGAACCGGGGAGCTGTTTTTT
TRBJ1-2,-,TRBV7-3,TRBD1,CASSLIGGEDGYTF,TGTGCCAGCAGCTTAATAGGGGGCGAGGATGGCTACACCTTC
TRBJ1-4,once,TRBV28,-,CASSLEPTNEKLFF,TGTGCCAGCAGTTTAGAGCCTACTAATGAAAAACTGTTTTTT
TRBJ2-5,few,TRBV6-5,-,CASSRTVQETQYF,TGTGCCAGCAGTCGGACAGTCCAAGAGACCCAGTACTTC
TRBJ2-5,-,TRBV28,-,CISVGGPWETQYF,TGCATTAGTGTGGGAGGCCCTTGGGAGACCCAGTACTTC
TRBJ1-2,-,TRBV2,-,CASRPTGQPYGYTF,TGTGCCAGCAGGCCAACAGGACAGCCCTATGGCTACACCTTC
TRBJ1-1,few,TRBV4-2,-,CASSQDQFAEAFF,TGTGCCAGCAGCCAAGATCAGTTCGCTGAAGCTTTCTTT
TRBJ1-6,-,TRBV21-1,-,CAIDRQGLNSPLHF,TGTGCCATCGATAGACAGGGTCTTAATTCACCCCTCCACTTT
TRBJ1-1,-,TRBV19,-,CASSIQPRLTEAFF,TGTGCCAGTAGTATTCAGCCACGACTCACTGAAGCTTTCTTT
TRBJ1-1,once,TRBV7-8,-,CASNTALSGVNTEAFF,TGTGCCAGCAACACGGCTCTTTCAGGGGTCAACACTGAAGCTTTCTTT
TRBJ1-1,-,TRBV4-3,-,CASSQDYRGNNRANTEAFF,TGCGCCAGCAGCCAAGATTATCGGGGGAACAACCGGGCCAACACTGAAGCTTTCTTT
TRBJ2-3,few,TRBV5-1,-,CASSPDGGTSTDTQYF,TGCGCCAGCAGCCCGGATGGCGGGACCTCGACGGATACGCAGTATTTT
TRBJ2-6,once,TRBV21-1,-,CASRTGGLPSGANVLTF,TGTGCCAGCAGAACAGGGGGTCTACCCTCTGGGGCCAACGTCCTGACTTTC
TRBJ1-4,once,TRBV29-1,-,CSVGLSGEKLFF,TGCAGCGTTGGCCTTTCGGGGGAAAAACTGTTTTTT
TRBJ1-6,-,TRBV5-6,-,CASSSLTNSPLHF,TGTGCCAGCAGCTCGTTGACAAATTCACCCCTCCACTTT
TRBJ1-4,-,TRBV6-5,TRBD1,CASSYADRGPEKLFF,TGTGCCAGCAGTTACGCGGACAGGGGGCCTGAAAAACTGTTTTTT
TRBJ2-1,-,TRBV14,TRBD2,CASSQVGTSRIYNEQFF,TGTGCCAGCAGCCAAGTCGGGACTAGTCGTATCTACAATGAGCAGTTCTTC
TRBJ2-1,-,TRBV18,-,CASSPLIRVTGYNEQFF,TGTGCCAGCTCACCGTTGATCCGGGTTACGGGGTACAATGAGCAGTTCTTC
TRBJ1-4,-,TRBV4-2,TRBD1,CASSQDIGQGNEKLFF,TGTGCCAGCAGCCAAGATATCGGACAGGGTAATGAAAAACTGTTTTTT
TRBJ1-3,once,TRBV5-1,-,CASSSGAGNTIYF,TGCGCCAGCAGCTCCGGTGCTGGAAACACCATATATTTT
TRBJ1-2,-,TRBV7-2,TRBD1,CASSRRAGQGAGGYTF,TGTGCCAGCAGCCGCCGCGCCGGACAGGGGGCTGGCGGCTACACCTTC
TRBJ1-4,-,TRBV5-1,TRBD1,CASSPRRQGGNEKLFF,TGCGCCAGCAGCCCGAGGCGACAGGGCGGGAATGAAAAACTGTTTTTT